The next 24 T cell receptor beta chains were all read from a single sample in a study of T cell changes during pregnancy in multiple sclerosis. Measured with immunoSEQ multiplex PCR; TCRdb has only the in-frame clones, and not every one. This table holds tens of thousands of clones, 93% found once. Sequencing used peripheral blood, obtained in the second trimester of pregnancy. The receptor set was obtained from a female donor with multiple sclerosis, enrolled in a pregnancy study.

This clone showed up just once. The chain employs TRBV15 and TRBJ1-2, with D maybe TRBD1 (5 bases). The ends were cut back, 2 bases at V and 4 bases at J, with 20 bases in the middle. The CDR3 loop spans 17 amino acids. CDR1 and CDR2 from the germline V gene are LNHNV and YYDKDF (reference sequence). This chain's CDR3 is CATSRQAQEGPLYGYTF. The DNA of the CDR3 is TGTGCCACCAGCAGACAGGCACAGGAGGGCCCCCTCTATGGCTACACCTTC.

This clone was seen only once. The V gene is TRBV6-5, the J gene TRBJ1-3, with unresolved D. Per germline, CDR1 MNHEY and CDR2 SVGAGI. Deletions cut 2 bases from V and 0 bases from J, with 5 bases between. The CDR3 loop spans 14 amino acids. The CDR3 DNA is TGTGCCAGCAGTTACCGGGGCTCTGGAAACACCATATATTTT. Its protein is CASSYRGSGNTIYF.

A single count supports this clone. The rearrangement uses TRBV10-3 and TRBJ2-1; D call uncertain. Germline V gene lookup returns CDR1 ENHRY and CDR2 SYGVKD. This CDR3 contains 16 residues. Trimming left V 5 bases short and J 0 bases short, with 14 bases between. CDR3 bases: TGTGCCATCAGTCTCACGCGCGGTAGCTCCTACAATGAGCAGTTCTTC. Translation gives CAISLTRGSSYNEQFF.

This clone was seen a single time. This chain uses TRBV19 with TRBJ1-5; D gene ambiguous. Trimming removed 7 bases from V and 1 base from J, with 11 bases in between. The CDR3 contains 14 residues. From germline, CDR1 is LNHDA and CDR2 SQIVND (reference sequence). The CDR3 region is CASMTRDSNQPQHF. CDR3 bases: TGTGCCAGTATGACACGCGACAGCAATCAGCCCCAGCATTTT.

The rearrangement uses TRBV6-5 and TRBJ2-1; 7 bases fit TRBD2. The trim removed 6 bases at V and 9 bases at J, leaving 14 bases unmatched. CDR1 and CDR2 (germline): MNHEY, SVGAGI. The CDR3 totals 15 residues. In DNA form, the CDR3 reads TGTGCCAGCAGCCCTACACCCGGACTAGTTCGTGAGCAGTTCTTC. Its protein is CASSPTPGLVREQFF.

This sequence joins TRBV6-4 and TRBJ2-1; TRBD2 agrees at 10 bases. CDR1 and CDR2 from the germline V gene are MRHNA and SNTAGT. The CDR3 contains 16 residues. V lost 0 bases and J lost 4; bases outside the gene matches: 3. CDR3 DNA sequence: TGTGCCAGCAGTGACTCTCCTAGCGGGGGTTACAATGAGCAGTTCTTC. As protein: CASSDSPSGGYNEQFF.

This sequence joins TRBV5-1 and TRBJ2-7, with a weak D call TRBD1 (5 bases). This CDR3 comprises 13 residues. Germline values: CDR1 SGHRS, CDR2 YFSETQ. Between the trimmed V and J ends, which lost 7 bases and 2 bases, there was a span of 13 bases. CDR3: CASQGDLAYEQYF. The CDR3 coding sequence is TGCGCCAGCCAGGGTGACCTCGCCTACGAGCAGTACTTC.

The chain uses TRBV18 and TRBJ2-7; no definite D call. Germline V CDR1 and CDR2: KGHSH, LQKENI. CDR3 length: 12 amino acids. With 5 bases removed from V and 6 bases from J, the gap between germline ends came to 11 bases. The CDR3 DNA is TGTGCCAGCTCAGCCGACACCACCGAGCAGTACTTC. Protein: CASSADTTEQYF.

This clone is a singleton in its sample. The chain carries TRBV12-5 and TRBJ2-1, with TRBD2 matching 16 bases. Germline CDR1 reads LGHNT; CDR2 reads FRNRAP. Losses at the gene ends were 2 bases for V and 9 bases for J; bases not matched to a gene: 16. The CDR3 contains 20 residues. The CDR3 sequence is CASGLNSGLAGGLKRTEQFF. In nucleotides, the CDR3 is TGTGCTAGTGGTTTGAACTCGGGACTAGCGGGGGGGCTAAAGCGGACTGAGCAGTTCTTC. The full variable domain, with the rest looked up from reference TRBV12-5 and TRBJ2-1, is DARVTQTPRHKVTEMGQEVTMRCQPILGHNTVFWYRQTMMQGLELLAYFRNRAPLDDSGMPKDRFSAEMPDATLATLKIQPSEPRDSAVYFCASGLNSGLAGGLKRTEQFFGPGTRLTVL.

This chain joins TRBV6-1 and TRBJ2-7, with D possibly TRBD1 on 6 matching bases. Germline V gene data show CDR1 as MNHNS and CDR2 as SASEGT. This CDR3 is built from 13 residues. V lost 7 bases, J lost 4 bases, and 14 bases lay in between. DNA of the CDR3: TGTGCCAGCAAGGGGGTAGGGTTATACGAGCAGTACTTC. It codes for CASKGVGLYEQYF.

This chain connects TRBV15 to TRBJ2-7; no reliable D call. V was shortened by 0 bases and J by 6 bases, with 9 bases between the two germline ends. Germline V gene lookup returns CDR1 LNHNV and CDR2 YYDKDF (reference sequence). CDR3 length: 13 residues. The CDR3 loop reads CATSRDSPGEQYF. CDR3 coding DNA: TGTGCCACCAGCAGAGATTCTCCGGGCGAGCAGTACTTC.

The chain combines TRBV2 with TRBJ2-5; D may be TRBD1 (6 bases). The CDR3 spans 14 residues. Germline V gives CDR1 SNHLY, CDR2 FYNNEI. Trimming stripped 6 bases from V and 2 bases from J, with 13 bases between. In DNA form, the CDR3 reads TGTGCCAGCAGCCCCGACAGGAGGCAAGAGACCCAGTACTTC. Encoded protein: CASSPDRRQETQYF.

The chain recombines TRBV7-3 with TRBJ1-2; 9 positions agree with TRBD1. This CDR3 contains 13 residues. V lost 4 bases and J lost 5; bases outside the gene matches: 2. Germline CDR1 reads SGHTA; CDR2 reads FQGTGA. CDR3 residues: CASSYGQGYGYTF. As DNA, the CDR3 is TGTGCCAGCAGCTATGGACAGGGGTATGGCTACACCTTC. The complete variable domain, with remaining parts taken from reference TRBV7-3 and TRBJ1-2, reads GAGVSQTPSNKVTEKGKYVELRCDPISGHTALYWYRQSLGQGPEFLIYFQGTGAADDSGLPNDRFFAVRPEGSVSTLKIQRTERGDSAVYLCASSYGQGYGYTFGSGTRLTVV.

This chain links TRBV7-9 with TRBJ1-1, with D perhaps TRBD1 (6 bases). Trimming shortened V by 1 base and J by 0 bases, and 21 bases separated the two germline ends. Germline loops: CDR1 SEHNR, CDR2 FQNEAQ (reference sequence). This CDR3 is 19 amino acids long. DNA of the CDR3: TGTGCCAGCAGCTTAGATTCTCTATGGACAGCCCCAATGAACACTGAAGCTTTCTTT. As protein: CASSLDSLWTAPMNTEAFF.

Here the CDR3 DNA reads TGTGCCAGCGGAACAGGGAACGGCAATCAGCCCCAGCATTTT. Translation: CASGTGNGNQPQHF. The chain has TRBV6-5 and TRBJ1-5, with D possibly TRBD1 on 6 matching bases. From germline, CDR1 is MNHEY and CDR2 SVGAGI. Trimming shortened V by 8 bases and J by 2 bases, and 13 bases separated the two germline ends. The CDR3 runs to 14 residues.

The V and J genes are TRBV19 and TRBJ1-1; a possible D gene is TRBD1 (6 bases). This CDR3 comprises 14 residues. V was trimmed by 6 bases and J by 0 bases, leaving 11 bases between them. Germline V gives CDR1 LNHDA, CDR2 SQIVND (reference sequence). This CDR3 is CASSRTVVNTEAFF. The CDR3 region has the DNA TGTGCCAGTAGCAGGACAGTCGTGAACACTGAAGCTTTCTTT. Variable domain in full (rest from reference TRBV19 and TRBJ1-1): DGGITQSPKYLFRKEGQNVTLSCEQNLNHDAMYWYRQDPGQGLRLIYYSQIVNDFQKGDIAEGYSVSREKKESFPLTVTSAQKNPTAFYLCASSRTVVNTEAFFGQGTRLTVV.

V and J are TRBV5-1 and TRBJ1-1; D unresolved. Germline lookup yields CDR1 SGHRS and CDR2 YFSETQ. The length of the CDR3 is 17 residues. Between the trimmed V and J ends, which lost 0 bases and 3 bases, there was a span of 18 bases. CDR3 amino acids: CASSLAGGRWSDTEAFF. The CDR3 DNA sequence: TGCGCCAGCAGCTTGGCCGGAGGGAGATGGTCGGACACTGAAGCTTTCTTT.

The V gene is TRBV11-2, the J gene TRBJ2-3; D is unresolved. The V end lost 1 base, the J end lost 4 bases, and 6 bases lay between the germline ends. Germline values: CDR1 SGHAT, CDR2 FQNNGV. This CDR3 is 13 amino acids long. The CDR3 sequence is CASSLASPDTQYF. CDR3 DNA sequence: TGTGCCAGCAGCTTAGCTTCTCCAGATACGCAGTATTTT.

This sequence joins TRBV5-5 and TRBJ1-6; D is unresolved. Germline assignment: CDR1 SGHKS and CDR2 YYEKEE (reference sequence). The CDR3 extends over 14 amino acids. Trimming left V 0 bases short and J 8 bases short, with 9 bases between. The CDR3 reads CASSLGGLDSPLHF. In DNA form, the CDR3 reads TGTGCCAGCAGCTTGGGAGGGCTGGATTCACCCCTCCACTTT.

J is TRBJ2-1 and V is TRBV11-2; TRBD2 aligns across 9 bases. The CDR3 extends over 17 amino acids. Germline V lookup: CDR1 SGHAT, CDR2 FQNNGV. The trim removed 0 bases at V and 8 bases at J, leaving 11 bases unmatched. The CDR3 spells CASSLEIGTSWGHEQFF. CDR3 DNA sequence: TGTGCCAGCAGCTTAGAAATAGGGACTAGCTGGGGCCATGAGCAGTTCTTC.

The chain combines TRBV9 with TRBJ2-3, with TRBD1 identical over 8 bases. Unmatched junction bases numbered 8, after V lost 3 bases and J lost 5 bases. From germline, CDR1 is SGDLS and CDR2 YYNGEE. The CDR3 is made up of 15 amino acids. Written as DNA, the CDR3 is TGTGCCAGCAGCGAAAGGACAGGGATGGGAGATACGCAGTATTTT. Protein product: CASSERTGMGDTQYF. The full variable domain, completed using reference TRBV9 and TRBJ2-3, is DSGVTQTPKHLITATGQRVTLRCSPRSGDLSVYWYQQSLDQGLQFLIQYYNGEERAKGNILERFSAQQFPDLHSELNLSSLELGDSALYFCASSERTGMGDTQYFGPGTRLTVL.

The chain recombines TRBV10-3 with TRBJ1-3; 8 bases fit TRBD1. This CDR3 spans 15 amino acids. Germline V gene data show CDR1 as ENHRY and CDR2 as SYGVKD. Trimming cost V 2 bases and J 7 bases; bases outside gene matches: 7. CDR3 loop: CAISERQGIRNTIYF. The CDR3, as DNA: TGTGCCATCAGTGAGAGACAGGGGATTAGGAACACCATATATTTT.

V gene TRBV6-6 combines with J gene TRBJ1-2; 10 bases match TRBD1. Germline-derived CDR1 and CDR2 are MNHNY and SVGAGI (reference sequence). The trim removed 8 bases at V and 1 base at J, leaving 4 bases unmatched. This CDR3 region has 14 residues. CDR3: CASGTGESNYGYTF. The CDR3 coding sequence is TGTGCCAGCGGGACAGGGGAAAGTAACTATGGCTACACCTTC.

The rearrangement uses TRBV27 and TRBJ2-7, with D perhaps TRBD2 (5 bases). The CDR3 totals 15 residues. The germline V gene has CDR1 MNHEY and CDR2 SMNVEV (reference sequence). V gave up 0 bases and J gave up 3 bases, with 12 bases separating them. The chain's CDR3 is CASSLSSGNFYEQYF. The CDR3 DNA reads as TGTGCCAGCAGTTTATCGTCGGGGAATTTCTACGAGCAGTACTTC.